The 27 T cell receptor beta chains presented below share a single source sample, sequenced in a study of cytomegalovirus exposure and HLA in healthy donors. Assay used: immunoSEQ multiplex PCR; TCRdb lists only in-frame clones, some missing. The sample has around 200,000 clones; roughly 77% are singletons. Sequences were obtained from PBMCs. The receptors derive from a woman in her twenties or thirties in good health and CMV-seronegative.

The chain joins TRBV7-6 to TRBJ2-6; TRBD1 might be the D (7 bases). The V gene's germline CDR1 is SGHVS and CDR2 FNYEAQ. The V end was cut by 5 bases, the J end by 2 bases, with 13 bases between. The CDR3 has 16 residues. CDR3 bases: TGTGCCAGCAGCCCAGGGGGGACTGCTGGGGCCAACGTCCTGACTTTC. Its protein is CASSPGGTAGANVLTF.

The chain recombines TRBV9 with TRBJ2-1; D not resolved. Germline CDR1 reads SGDLS; CDR2 reads YYNGEE. CDR3 length: 15 amino acids. V was shortened by 3 bases and J by 2 bases, with 12 bases between the two germline ends. CDR3 DNA sequence: TGTGCCAGCAGCGCGTCACCCGGTACCTACAATGAGCAGTTCTTC. Translating it yields CASSASPGTYNEQFF.

The V call is TRBV5-5, the J call TRBJ1-1, with no clear D. CDR3 size: 13 residues. Looked up from germline, CDR1 is SGHKS and CDR2 is YYEKEE (reference sequence). The V and J ends lost 3 bases and 4 bases respectively, with 10 bases between them. CDR3 nucleotide sequence: TGTGCCAGCAGCTCAGTGTTTGGCACTGAAGCTTTCTTT. The encoded protein is CASSSVFGTEAFF.

This clone qualifies as medium-sized. The chain recombines TRBV4-2 with TRBJ1-5, with D perhaps TRBD1 (6 bases). The CDR3 loop spans 15 amino acids. V was shortened by 0 bases and J by 8 bases, with 14 bases between the two germline ends. Germline loops: CDR1 LGHNA, CDR2 YNFKEQ. Here the CDR3 reads CASSQDGGGPEPQHF. Here the CDR3 DNA reads TGTGCCAGCAGCCAAGATGGGGGGGGGCCGGAGCCCCAGCATTTT.

This chain joins TRBV11-2 and TRBJ2-3; D ambiguous. This CDR3 has 14 amino acids. CDR1 and CDR2 from the germline V gene are SGHAT and FQNNGV. Deletions cut 1 base from V and 4 bases from J, with 9 bases between. CDR3: CASSLVLAADTQYF. The CDR3 DNA is TGTGCCAGCAGCTTAGTCTTAGCCGCAGATACGCAGTATTTT. Supplemented by reference TRBV11-2 and TRBJ2-3, the full variable domain reads EAGVAQSPRYKIIEKRQSVAFWCNPISGHATLYWYQQILGQGPKLLIQFQNNGVVDDSQLPKDRFSAERLKGVDSTLKIQPAKLEDSAVYLCASSLVLAADTQYFGPGTRLTVL.

The chain has TRBV6-6 and TRBJ2-3, with 7 bases matching TRBD1. V dropped 3 bases and J dropped 8; count of bases not matched to a gene: 5. CDR3 length equals 13 residues. Germline V gives CDR1 MNHNY, CDR2 SVGAGI (reference sequence). The CDR3 nucleotides are TGTGCCAGCAGTTATGTGACAGGGTCTACGCAGTATTTT. This gives the protein CASSYVTGSTQYF.

The chain uses TRBV19 and TRBJ1-5; 7 positions match TRBD1. From germline, CDR1 is LNHDA and CDR2 SQIVND (reference sequence). The CDR3 is made up of 16 amino acids. The V and J ends lost 5 bases and 3 bases, in that order; junction bases with no gene match: 10. The CDR3 nucleotides read TGTGCCAGTAGTTTCGGAAACACAGGGGCCAATCAGCCCCAGCATTTT. As protein: CASSFGNTGANQPQHF.

For this clone: This same CDR3 is encoded by further DNA sequences in the sample. This chain joins TRBV6-5 and TRBJ1-1, with TRBD1 as a possible D gene (5 bases). Germline CDR1 MNHEY, CDR2 SVGAGI. Trimming pared 6 bases from V and 1 base from J, leaving 9 bases between. This CDR3 spans 13 amino acids. In DNA form, the CDR3 reads TGTGCCAGCAGACGTACAGGGAACACTGAAGCTTTCTTT. Amino acid sequence: CASRRTGNTEAFF.

The chain has TRBV11-3 and TRBJ2-1, with TRBD2 matching over 7 bases. Germline assignment: CDR1 SGHNT and CDR2 YENEEA. The CDR3 extends over 12 amino acids. With 8 bases clipped from V and 5 bases from J, the junction kept 3 bases outside the gene matches. Here the CDR3 DNA reads TGTGCCAGCTCTCGGGGGGACAATGAGCAGTTCTTC. Amino acids: CASSRGDNEQFF.

The chain joins TRBV5-1 to TRBJ2-3; 11 bases agree with TRBD2. J was trimmed by 4 bases and V by 0 bases; bases with no gene match: 7. The CDR3 loop spans 17 amino acids. Germline CDR1 reads SGHRS; CDR2 reads YFSETQ. The chain's CDR3 is CASSLAVAGGPADTQYF. Written as DNA, the CDR3 is TGCGCCAGCAGCTTGGCGGTAGCGGGAGGGCCGGCAGATACGCAGTATTTT.

This chain joins TRBV12-5 and TRBJ2-2, with 7 bases aligning to TRBD2. The J segment lost 2 bases and the V segment lost 0 bases, leaving 6 bases of the junction unmatched. CDR3 length: 17 residues. Germline V lookup: CDR1 LGHNT, CDR2 FRNRAP. In DNA form, the CDR3 reads TGTGCTAGTGGTTTGGTACTCCTAGCGGAAAACACCGGGGAGCTGTTTTTT. As protein: CASGLVLLAENTGELFF.

This chain links TRBV9 with TRBJ2-1, with D maybe TRBD2 (6 bases). Trimming removed 1 base at V and 1 base at J, with 9 bases between. The CDR3 consists of 15 residues. CDR1 SGDLS and CDR2 YYNGEE come from the germline V gene. CDR3 sequence: CASSVRLGSYNEQFF. The CDR3 nucleotides are TGTGCCAGCAGCGTACGACTAGGGTCCTACAATGAGCAGTTCTTC.

The chain joins TRBV2 to TRBJ2-3; D gene unclear. There are 11 residues in the CDR3. CDR1 and CDR2 (germline): SNHLY, FYNNEI. V dropped 5 bases and J dropped 2 bases, with 2 bases sitting between them. The CDR3 loop reads CASSLTDTQYF. CDR3 nucleotide sequence: TGTGCCAGCAGTCTCACAGATACGCAGTATTTT.

This sequence joins TRBV25-1 and TRBJ1-1; D perhaps matches TRBD1 (5 bases). Germline V CDR1 and CDR2: MGHDK, SYGVNS. The ends were cut back, 7 bases at V and 1 base at J, with 10 bases in the middle. CDR3 length equals 13 residues. In nucleotides, the CDR3 is TGTGCCAGCAAGGGGCCTTGGAACACTGAAGCTTTCTTT. It encodes CASKGPWNTEAFF. The full variable domain, in which reference TRBV25-1 and TRBJ1-1 provide the parts outside the CDR3, is EADIYQTPRYLVIGTGKKITLECSQTMGHDKMYWYQQDPGMELHLIHYSYGVNSTEKGDLSSESTVSRIRTEHFPLTLESARPSHTSQYLCASKGPWNTEAFFGQGTRLTVV.

This clone is a singleton in its sample. V usage is TRBV6-5 and J usage is TRBJ1-4; D is perhaps TRBD1 (6 bases). CDR1 and CDR2 (germline): MNHEY, SVGAGI. Trimming took 2 bases from V and 6 from J, leaving 16 bases between them. CDR3 length: 16 residues. The CDR3 DNA reads as TGTGCCAGCAGTTACGCCGGACAGCGGATCGATGAAAAACTGTTTTTT. Translating gives CASSYAGQRIDEKLFF.

This chain joins TRBV18 and TRBJ1-1, with 9 nucleotides matching TRBD1. This CDR3 comprises 15 residues. V lost 4 bases and J lost 2; bases outside the gene matches: 5. Germline V gene lookup returns CDR1 KGHSH and CDR2 LQKENI. This CDR3 reads CASSQRTGENTEAFF. CDR3 nucleotide sequence: TGTGCCAGCTCACAGCGGACAGGGGAAAACACTGAAGCTTTCTTT. The variable domain in full, with the rest retrieved from reference TRBV18 and TRBJ1-1, is NAGVMQNPRHLVRRRGQEARLRCSPMKGHSHVYWYRQLPEEGLKFMVYLQKENIIDESGMPKERFSAEFPKEGPSILRIQQVVRGDSAAYFCASSQRTGENTEAFFGQGTRLTVV.

The CDR3 DNA sequence: TGTGCCAGCCAAGGACAGGCTTTATTGGGTAGTGGCTACACCTTC. This translates into CASQGQALLGSGYTF. The chain is built from TRBV2 and TRBJ1-2; 7 bases line up with TRBD1. CDR1 is SNHLY and CDR2 is FYNNEI in the germline V gene. The trim removed 8 bases at V and 7 bases at J, leaving 16 bases unmatched. This CDR3 has 15 amino acids.

In nucleotides, the CDR3 is TGTGCCAGCAGTTCGTTCCGTTTAGCCCAGGGGGGCACAGATACGCAGTATTTT. Protein: CASSSFRLAQGGTDTQYF. This chain links TRBV28 with TRBJ2-3; 7 nucleotides agree with TRBD1. Per the germline V gene, CDR1 is MDHEN and CDR2 is SYDVKM. This CDR3 comprises 18 residues. The trim removed 4 bases at V and 1 base at J, leaving 14 bases unmatched.

This chain joins TRBV5-8 and TRBJ1-2; the D is unclear. CDR1 is SGHTS and CDR2 is YDEGEE in the germline V gene. The CDR3 is 13 amino acids. The V gene lost 2 bases and the J gene lost 4 bases, with 9 bases spanning the gap. DNA of the CDR3: TGTGCCAGCAGCTTACCGGGATCCTATGGCTACACCTTC. It is translated as CASSLPGSYGYTF.

This clone came up once. The chain employs TRBV11-2 and TRBJ2-2, with D hard to call. In germline, CDR1 is SGHAT, CDR2 FQNNGV. CDR3 length: 15 amino acids. The germline V and J ends were trimmed by 0 bases and 4 bases, with 9 bases remaining between them. The CDR3: CASSLEDQLTGELFF. In DNA, the CDR3 is TGTGCCAGCAGCTTAGAAGATCAACTCACCGGGGAGCTGTTTTTT. Full variable domain (remainder filled in from reference TRBV11-2 and TRBJ2-2): EAGVAQSPRYKIIEKRQSVAFWCNPISGHATLYWYQQILGQGPKLLIQFQNNGVVDDSQLPKDRFSAERLKGVDSTLKIQPAKLEDSAVYLCASSLEDQLTGELFFGEGSRLTVL.

This clone occurred many times. The V gene is TRBV6-1, the J gene TRBJ1-1, with D perhaps TRBD1 (5 bases). Germline-derived CDR1 and CDR2 are MNHNS and SASEGT. With 1 base removed from V and 0 bases from J, the gap between germline ends came to 6 bases. CDR3 length equals 14 residues. CDR3 DNA: TGTGCCAGCAGTGAAGACAGGCTGAACACTGAAGCTTTCTTT. The encoded protein is CASSEDRLNTEAFF.

This chain links TRBV28 with TRBJ1-2; TRBD1 is a possible D gene (5 bases). V lost 2 bases and J 9 bases, leaving 16 bases between the germline ends. The germline CDR1 and CDR2 sequences are MDHEN and SYDVKM. This CDR3 contains 14 residues. The chain's CDR3 is CASSLGGGGKSYTF. The DNA of the CDR3 is TGTGCCAGCAGTTTAGGGGGTGGAGGGAAAAGCTACACCTTC.

The CDR3 region has the DNA TGTGCCAGCAGCTTTTTCGGGGATCGGGACTATGGCTACACCTTC. This gives the protein CASSFFGDRDYGYTF. The chain combines TRBV7-2 with TRBJ1-2, with no clear D. The ends were cut back, 3 bases at V and 3 bases at J, with 14 bases in the middle. Germline V lookup: CDR1 SGHTA, CDR2 FQGNSA. The CDR3 extends over 15 amino acids.

This chain connects TRBV2 to TRBJ1-4, with D unclear. Between the trimmed V and J ends, which lost 9 bases and 5 bases, there was a span of 19 bases. The CDR3 spans 15 residues. Germline loops: CDR1 SNHLY, CDR2 FYNNEI. CDR3 nucleotides: TGTGCCAGTTGGGCGGGTCTCGATAAAAATGAAAAACTGTTTTTT. Translating it yields CASWAGLDKNEKLFF.

V gene TRBV29-1 combines with J gene TRBJ2-7; possible D gene TRBD2, 5 bases. Deletions cut 2 bases from V and 3 bases from J, with 11 bases between. The germline CDR1 and CDR2 sequences are SQVTM and ANQGSEA. The CDR3 extends over 13 amino acids. Here the CDR3 reads CSVEMEDRYEQYF. The CDR3 DNA sequence: TGCAGCGTTGAAATGGAGGACCGCTACGAGCAGTACTTC.

This clone turned up a few times. The chain is built from TRBV7-2 and TRBJ1-3, with D perhaps TRBD1 (5 bases). The CDR3 covers 15 residues. The germline V gene encodes CDR1 SGHTA and CDR2 FQGNSA. V dropped 3 bases and J dropped 8 bases, with 17 bases sitting between them. The CDR3 protein is CASSFGGSVSDTIYF. The CDR3 coding sequence is TGTGCCAGCAGCTTCGGGGGTTCGGTGTCGGACACCATATATTTT.

The chain is built from TRBV6-1 and TRBJ2-3, with TRBD2 identical over 8 bases. CDR1 is MNHNS, CDR2 SASEGT, per germline. V was pared by 7 bases and J by 3 bases, with 6 bases of the junction left unmatched. The length of the CDR3 is 14 residues. CDR3 protein: CASKIGRGTDTQYF. CDR3 sequence (DNA): TGTGCCAGCAAGATCGGGAGGGGGACAGATACGCAGTATTTT.